The 9 T cell receptor beta chains given below trace back to one sample, sequenced in a study of OX40 agonist ivuxolimab in advanced cancers. Assay: immunoSEQ multiplex PCR; the TCRdb copy retains only in-frame clones and omits some. Among 50,000 to 75,000 clones listed, 80% to 90% were seen once. The source material was CD4+ or CD8+ T cells sorted from blood, sampled in a trial of the OX40 agonist ivuxolimab. All receptors derive from an adult with an advanced solid tumor such as melanoma, head and neck, liver or kidney cancer.

The chain recombines TRBV11-2 with TRBJ2-6; the D is unclear. Germline CDR1 and CDR2: SGHAT and FQNNGV. The ends were cut back, 5 bases at V and 0 bases at J, with 14 bases in the middle. The length of the CDR3 is 17 residues. The CDR3 here is CASSPRTDHSGANVLTF. In DNA form, the CDR3 reads TGTGCCAGCAGCCCCCGGACGGACCACTCTGGGGCCAACGTCCTGACTTTC.

The gene calls are TRBV29-1 and TRBJ1-1; D uncertain. The CDR3 has 13 amino acids. Deletions cut 1 base from V and 6 bases from J, with 12 bases between. Germline V lookup: CDR1 SQVTM, CDR2 ANQGSEA. The CDR3 region is CSVEGMGVPEAFF. For the CDR3, the DNA is TGCAGCGTTGAAGGGATGGGTGTCCCTGAAGCTTTCTTT.

The chain has TRBV6-6 and TRBJ1-1; D unresolved. The CDR3 is 13 amino acids. CDR1 and CDR2 (germline): MNHNY, SVGAGI (reference sequence). Trimming removed 4 bases at V and 5 bases at J, with 11 bases between. CDR3 amino acids: CASSFSPQTEAFF. CDR3 nucleotides: TGTGCCAGCAGTTTCAGCCCCCAAACTGAAGCTTTCTTT.

This chain connects TRBV28 to TRBJ1-2, with 7 bases lining up with TRBD1. V shed 4 bases and J 10 bases; nucleotides not matched to a gene: 12. The CDR3 contains 14 residues. Germline lookup yields CDR1 MDHEN and CDR2 SYDVKM. The CDR3 region is CASSYRDGQVYYTF. Written as DNA, the CDR3 is TGTGCCAGCAGTTATCGGGACGGACAGGTGTACTACACCTTC.

This chain connects TRBV2 to TRBJ1-1; D remains ambiguous. The V end lost 5 bases, the J end lost 1 base, and 14 bases lay between the germline ends. Germline V gene lookup returns CDR1 SNHLY and CDR2 FYNNEI. The CDR3 sequence is 15 residues long. The CDR3 sequence is CASSTSWTGNTEAFF. CDR3 nucleotides: TGTGCCAGCAGTACCAGCTGGACGGGGAACACTGAAGCTTTCTTT.

The gene calls are TRBV6-5 and TRBJ2-5, with TRBD1 identical over 9 bases. CDR3 size: 15 residues. V shed 3 bases and J 5 bases; nucleotides not matched to a gene: 7. CDR1 MNHEY and CDR2 SVGAGI come from the germline V gene. For the CDR3, the DNA is TGTGCCAGCAGTTATACCGGGACAGGGAGGGAGACCCAGTACTTC. Translating gives CASSYTGTGRETQYF.

This clone turned up a few times. The CDR3 is CASSPSGLVTEAFF. As DNA, the CDR3 is TGTGCCAGCTCACCATCAGGGTTGGTCACTGAAGCTTTCTTT. The V and J genes are TRBV18 and TRBJ1-1; D may be TRBD1 (5 bases). The CDR3 has 14 amino acids. From germline, CDR1 is KGHSH and CDR2 LQKENI. Trimming left V 2 bases short and J 4 bases short, with 11 bases between.

The chain is built from TRBV4-1 and TRBJ1-1; possible D gene TRBD1, 5 bases. The V gene lost 3 bases and the J gene lost 5 bases, with 16 bases spanning the gap. CDR3 length: 15 residues. Germline V gene sequence: CDR1 MGHRA, CDR2 YSYEKL. This CDR3 reads CASSQTNLRGTEAFF. CDR3 in DNA: TGCGCCAGCAGCCAGACTAATCTACGGGGGACTGAAGCTTTCTTT.

The rearrangement uses TRBV2 and TRBJ2-2; the D is unclear. The CDR3 sequence is 16 residues long. Trimming took off 4 bases at V and 2 bases at J, with 14 bases between the two ends. CDR1 is SNHLY, CDR2 FYNNEI, per germline. The CDR3 is CASSVGSTVNTGELFF. In DNA, the CDR3 is TGTGCCAGCAGTGTAGGTTCTACTGTCAACACCGGGGAGCTGTTTTTT.